This T cell receptor beta chain was recorded in a study of blood T cell repertoires in COVID-19 (dated by TCRdb to about 2020). In the study overall: Collaborator samples came from the United States, Italy and Spain and covered acute and convalescent phases of COVID-19. The material from the prospective study consisted of cDNA or gDNA derived from T cells, B-cell-depleted T cells, or PBMCs. The dataset comprised deeply sampled blood TCRbeta repertoires from subjects exposed to, actively infected with, or recovered from COVID-19. The repertoires were released in a freely available public database meant as a resource for research on the immune response to SARS-CoV-2. Samples were obtained from the ongoing ImmuneRACE study (first 160 participants) and from 1,254 subjects provided by 6 global collaborators. Nearly every sample came with metadata listing a de-identified subject ID, COVID-19 status, age in years and sex. Where available, HLA class I and class II types were taken from metadata supplied by the sample provider and were not determined by assay-based typing. Overall study results and their limits: How much clinical and demographic metadata was included differed by source and by participant, and the metadata was provided uncurated.

The immunoSEQ Assay, a bias-controlled multiplex PCR, was used to amplify TCRbeta CDR3 regions from genomic DNA. The authors processed their data as follows. Nucleated cell counts per sample were estimated from amplification of reference gene primers within the assay. Sequence reads were collapsed and filtered to measure the absolute abundance of every unique TCRbeta CDR3 rearrangement. For each sample, productive Simpson clonality was calculated as the square root of Simpson's diversity index across productive rearrangements. The immuneACCESS repertoire file appears here via TCRdb, limited to in-frame rearrangements. These files lack a portion of the clones; in checked studies, under half of the deficit traces to unresolved V genes, and the cause of the others is not known. Clone size and the V and J calls come from that table; the DNA yielded D and trimming. Across this sample there are about 270,000 clones, with roughly 90% seen only once. Of the sample, about 12% falls within the top ten clones.

The CDR3 runs 14 residues from the cysteine to the phenylalanine. The retained sequence is limited to the CDR3, 42 bases, with the frame set at the first base. The V end gives up 2 bases and the J end 7 bases, leaving 3 bases in the junction not matched to a gene. The germline V gene sets CDR1 to MNHEY and CDR2 to SVGEGT. Note on this clone: No cognate antigen has been identified for it. No much larger clone exists at a distance of one base, and base qualities are not known.

At one collaborating source in Seattle, patients were enrolled during active infection and were followed longitudinally through the course of disease. Collaborating institutions collected whole blood in K2EDTA tubes following their own protocols. Collaborator samples were shipped for TCRbeta analysis as frozen whole blood, isolated PBMCs, or DNA extracted from either sample type. This sequence originates from a woman aged 30 to 39 with COVID-19, enrolled during active disease. The sequence links TRBV6-2 or TRBV6-3 to TRBJ1-5, with 9 central nucleotides matching TRBD1. Material: peripheral blood. Here the CDR3 is given as CASSYGQGFQPQHF. The DNA is as follows: TGTGCCAGCAGTTACGGACAGGGGTTCCAGCCCCAGCATTTT.